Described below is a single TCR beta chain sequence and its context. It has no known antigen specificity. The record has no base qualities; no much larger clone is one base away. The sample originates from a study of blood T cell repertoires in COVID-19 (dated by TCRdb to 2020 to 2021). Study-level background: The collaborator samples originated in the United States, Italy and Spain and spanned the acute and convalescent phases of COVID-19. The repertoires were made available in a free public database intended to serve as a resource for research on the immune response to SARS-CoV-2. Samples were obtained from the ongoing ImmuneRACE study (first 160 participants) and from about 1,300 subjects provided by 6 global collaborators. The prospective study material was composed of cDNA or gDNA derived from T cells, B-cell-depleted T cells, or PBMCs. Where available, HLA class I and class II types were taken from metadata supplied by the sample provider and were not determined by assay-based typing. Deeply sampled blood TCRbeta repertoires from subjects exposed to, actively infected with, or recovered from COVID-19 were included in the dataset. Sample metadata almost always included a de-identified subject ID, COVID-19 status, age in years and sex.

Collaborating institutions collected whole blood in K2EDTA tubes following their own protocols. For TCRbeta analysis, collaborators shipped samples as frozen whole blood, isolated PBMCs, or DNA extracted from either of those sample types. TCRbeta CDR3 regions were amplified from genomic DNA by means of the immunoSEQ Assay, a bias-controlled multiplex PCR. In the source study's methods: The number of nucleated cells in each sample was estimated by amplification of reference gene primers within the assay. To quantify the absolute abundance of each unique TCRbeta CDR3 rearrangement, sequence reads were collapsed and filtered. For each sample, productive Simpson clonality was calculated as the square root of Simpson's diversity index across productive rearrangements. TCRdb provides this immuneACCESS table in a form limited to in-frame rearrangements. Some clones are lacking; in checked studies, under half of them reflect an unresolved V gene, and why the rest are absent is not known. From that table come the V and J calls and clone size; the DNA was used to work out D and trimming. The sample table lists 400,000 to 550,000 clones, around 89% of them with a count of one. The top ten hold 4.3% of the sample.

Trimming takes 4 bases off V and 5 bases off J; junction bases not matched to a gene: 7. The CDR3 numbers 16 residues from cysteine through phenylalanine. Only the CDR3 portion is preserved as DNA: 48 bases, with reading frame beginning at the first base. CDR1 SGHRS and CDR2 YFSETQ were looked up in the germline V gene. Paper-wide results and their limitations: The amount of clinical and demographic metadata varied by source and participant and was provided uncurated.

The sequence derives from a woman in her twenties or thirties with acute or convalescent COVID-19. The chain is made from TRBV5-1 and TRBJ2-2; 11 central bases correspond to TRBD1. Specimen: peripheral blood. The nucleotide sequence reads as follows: TGCGCCAGCAGCCCCCGGACAGGGGGCAAGACCGGGGAGCTGTTTTTT. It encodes CASSPRTGGKTGELFF.